One and the same sample provided the 2 T cell receptor beta chains below, sequenced in a study of high-grade serous ovarian cancer treatment subgroups. The method was immunoSEQ multiplex PCR; TCRdb's version includes in-frame clones alone and lacks a portion of them. This table has about 590 clones, nearly 80% appearing once. Tumor tissue was taken before any definitive surgery or chemotherapy was given. Specimen: tumor tissue. The source is a human donor with high-grade serous ovarian cancer.

The V and J genes are TRBV18 and TRBJ1-2; 11 bases map to TRBD1. V lost 3 bases and J lost 7; bases outside the gene matches: 1. In germline, CDR1 is KGHSH, CDR2 LQKENI. The CDR3 extends over 13 amino acids. CDR3 loop: CASSPGTGGGYTF. The CDR3 DNA follows: TGTGCCAGCTCACCTGGGACAGGGGGTGGCTACACCTTC.

V is TRBV11-1 and J is TRBJ2-7; tentatively, D is TRBD2 (6 bases). Trimming left V 5 bases short and J 8 bases short, with 19 bases between. Per germline, CDR1 SGHAT and CDR2 FQDESV (reference sequence). The CDR3 spans 14 residues. This CDR3 is CASSRTGTGVQQYF. CDR3 in DNA: TGTGCCAGCAGCCGAACCGGGACTGGGGTACAGCAGTACTTC.